The 8 T cell receptor beta chains below all came from one sample that was sequenced in a study of OX40 agonist ivuxolimab in advanced cancers. Profiling relied on immunoSEQ multiplex PCR, and the TCRdb table lists in-frame clones only, not all of them. The sample records 81,000 or so clones, roughly 89% being singletons. The material sequenced was CD4+ or CD8+ T cells sorted from blood, taken in a trial of the OX40 agonist ivuxolimab. Receptor source: an adult with an advanced solid tumor such as melanoma, head and neck, liver or kidney cancer.

This chain joins TRBV7-9 and TRBJ2-6; D may be TRBD1 (7 bases). The CDR3 covers 16 residues. V lost 10 bases and J 4 bases, leaving 20 bases between the germline ends. CDR1 SEHNR and CDR2 FQNEAQ come from the germline V gene (reference sequence). CDR3 region: CAILEGAQTGANVLTF. CDR3 DNA: TGTGCCATCCTGGAGGGGGCACAGACGGGGGCCAACGTCCTGACTTTC. Complete variable domain (other parts from reference TRBV7-9 and TRBJ2-6): DTGVSQNPRHKITKRGQNVTFRCDPISEHNRLYWYRQTLGQGPEFLTYFQNEAQLEKSRLLSDRFSAERPKGSFSTLEIQRTEQGDSAMYLCAILEGAQTGANVLTFGAGSRLTVL.

CDR3: CASSLGTNYNEQFF. The CDR3 coding sequence is TGTGCCAGCAGTTTAGGGACTAATTACAATGAGCAGTTCTTC. V and J are TRBV27 and TRBJ2-1; 7 bases fit TRBD2. Trimming took 2 bases from V and 4 from J; bases not matched to a gene: 2. In germline, CDR1 is MNHEY, CDR2 SMNVEV (reference sequence). This CDR3 region has 14 residues.

The rearrangement links TRBV9 to TRBJ2-5, with D tentatively TRBD2 (5 bases). The J call is doubtful: the DNA matches TRBJ2-7 better. Germline V gene sequence: CDR1 SGDLS, CDR2 YYNGEE. There are 13 residues in the CDR3. The CDR3 coding sequence is TGTGCCAGCAGCCGTGGAGACTACTACGAGCAGTACTTC. The encoded protein is CASSRGDYYEQYF.

The chain recombines TRBV30 with TRBJ2-3; D not resolved. The germline V gene has CDR1 GTSNPN and CDR2 SVGIG (reference sequence). The CDR3 has 13 amino acids. The V end lost 6 bases, the J end lost 0 bases, and 10 bases lay between the germline ends. CDR3 sequence (DNA): TGTGCCTGCACAGAGACTAGCACAGATACGCAGTATTTT. Its protein is CACTETSTDTQYF.

The chain links TRBV18 to TRBJ1-2; TRBD1 aligns across 8 bases. The CDR3 consists of 14 residues. J was trimmed by 6 bases and V by 8 bases; bases with no gene match: 11. Germline CDR1 KGHSH, CDR2 LQKENI. The CDR3 DNA sequence: TGTGCCAGCACCATACAGGGGGTCCCCCATGGCTACACCTTC. This gives the protein CASTIQGVPHGYTF.

The genes are TRBV6-4 and TRBJ2-1; 9 nucleotides line up with TRBD1. Losses at the gene ends were 6 bases for V and 7 bases for J; bases not matched to a gene: 10. Germline assignment: CDR1 MRHNA and CDR2 SNTAGT. CDR3 length: 15 amino acids. The CDR3: CASRWGTGGKNEQFF. The CDR3 DNA is TGTGCCAGCAGATGGGGAACAGGGGGCAAGAATGAGCAGTTCTTC.

The CDR3 coding sequence is TGTGCCAGCCGTAGCGGGTACCACGAGCAGTACGTC. Translation: CASRSGYHEQYV. This rearrangement joins TRBV2 to TRBJ2-7; 7 bases map to TRBD2. Trimming cost V 8 bases and J 5 bases; bases outside gene matches: 6. Germline CDR1 reads SNHLY; CDR2 reads FYNNEI. The CDR3 has 12 residues.

The chain links TRBV19 to TRBJ1-2; 7 nucleotides align to TRBD1. Germline V gene data show CDR1 as LNHDA and CDR2 as SQIVND (reference sequence). The CDR3 has 14 amino acids. The ends lost 3 bases at V and 5 bases at J; junction bases unmatched: 6. The CDR3 DNA sequence: TGTGCCAGTAGTATCGCAGGGGGGCTGTATGGCTACACCTTC. Residues: CASSIAGGLYGYTF.